This T cell receptor beta chain was profiled in a study of shared clonotypes between healthy human individuals. The germline CDR1 and CDR2 sequences are MGHRA and YSYEKL. The CDR3 is 15 amino acids. V was pared by 1 base and J by 5 bases, with 6 bases of the junction left unmatched. The protocol was immunoSEQ multiplex PCR, while the TCRdb copy is restricted to in-frame clones and leaves out a portion. The sample yields 2.3 million or so clones, approximately 93% seen once. The chain carries TRBV4-1 and TRBJ2-7; 9 bases match TRBD2. The specimen was naive CD4+ T cells from PBMCs. Subset in this sample: CD45RA+ positively selected. This sequence originates from a man aged 18 to 30 in good health. Some clones in this sample may be carry-over from other donors' samples. The CDR3 is CASSQGGLAPHEQYF. DNA of the CDR3: TGCGCCAGCAGCCAAGGGGGACTAGCTCCCCACGAGCAGTACTTC.